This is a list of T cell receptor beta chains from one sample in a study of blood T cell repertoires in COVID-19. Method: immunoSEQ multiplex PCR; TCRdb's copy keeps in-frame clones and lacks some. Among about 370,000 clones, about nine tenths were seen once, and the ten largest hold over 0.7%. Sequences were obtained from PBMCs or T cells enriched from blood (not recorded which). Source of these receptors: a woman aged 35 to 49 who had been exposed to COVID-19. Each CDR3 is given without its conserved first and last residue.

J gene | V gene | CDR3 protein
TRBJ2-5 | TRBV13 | ASSPSGGRKTQY
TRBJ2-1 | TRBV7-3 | ASSLNPVGPGTNEQF
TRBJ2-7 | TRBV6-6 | ASSSSGSSYEQY
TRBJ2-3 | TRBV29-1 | SVGLAGPDKDTQY
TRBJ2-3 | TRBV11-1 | ASSLSLAGGTDTQY
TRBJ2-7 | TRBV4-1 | ASSPYRTGAHEQY
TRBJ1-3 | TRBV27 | ASSVAAGFAGNTIY
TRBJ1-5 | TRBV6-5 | ASTPDGEGNQPQH
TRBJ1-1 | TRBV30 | AWSAGGWPEAF
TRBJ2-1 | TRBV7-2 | ASSLQTGLYNEQF
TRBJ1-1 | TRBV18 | ASSDPGGTEAF
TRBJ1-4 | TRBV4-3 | ASSQSRPGQLLTNEKLF
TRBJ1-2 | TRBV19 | ASSIAEGSNYGYT
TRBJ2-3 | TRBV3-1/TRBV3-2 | ASSDYRGITDTQY
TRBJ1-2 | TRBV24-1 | ASQGRGGHYGYT
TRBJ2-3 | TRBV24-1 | ATSATARFGADTQY
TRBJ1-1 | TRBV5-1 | ASSRGRVIRTGVNTEAF